This T cell receptor (beta chain) was captured in a study of long-term antiretroviral therapy in people with HIV. Assay version v3.0 of immunoSEQ was used, and it was run at survey level. Assay used: immunoSEQ multiplex PCR; TCRdb lists only in-frame clones, some missing. Of 22,000 or so clones in the sample, about 89% are singletons; the top ten hold approximately 3.5%. CDR1 is MNHEY, CDR2 SVGAGI, per germline. There are 13 residues in the CDR3. The V gene lost 5 bases and the J gene lost 0 bases, with 5 bases spanning the gap. This clone was observed a handful of times. The V call is TRBV6-5, the J call TRBJ1-3, with D hard to call. This receptor was identified in a woman between 45 and 60 years old with HIV. Sequenced material: unsorted PBMCs, taken 2.6 years after starting antiretroviral therapy. For the CDR3, the DNA is TGTGCCAGCAGTGAAATCTCTGGAAACACCATATATTTT. It specifies CASSEISGNTIYF.